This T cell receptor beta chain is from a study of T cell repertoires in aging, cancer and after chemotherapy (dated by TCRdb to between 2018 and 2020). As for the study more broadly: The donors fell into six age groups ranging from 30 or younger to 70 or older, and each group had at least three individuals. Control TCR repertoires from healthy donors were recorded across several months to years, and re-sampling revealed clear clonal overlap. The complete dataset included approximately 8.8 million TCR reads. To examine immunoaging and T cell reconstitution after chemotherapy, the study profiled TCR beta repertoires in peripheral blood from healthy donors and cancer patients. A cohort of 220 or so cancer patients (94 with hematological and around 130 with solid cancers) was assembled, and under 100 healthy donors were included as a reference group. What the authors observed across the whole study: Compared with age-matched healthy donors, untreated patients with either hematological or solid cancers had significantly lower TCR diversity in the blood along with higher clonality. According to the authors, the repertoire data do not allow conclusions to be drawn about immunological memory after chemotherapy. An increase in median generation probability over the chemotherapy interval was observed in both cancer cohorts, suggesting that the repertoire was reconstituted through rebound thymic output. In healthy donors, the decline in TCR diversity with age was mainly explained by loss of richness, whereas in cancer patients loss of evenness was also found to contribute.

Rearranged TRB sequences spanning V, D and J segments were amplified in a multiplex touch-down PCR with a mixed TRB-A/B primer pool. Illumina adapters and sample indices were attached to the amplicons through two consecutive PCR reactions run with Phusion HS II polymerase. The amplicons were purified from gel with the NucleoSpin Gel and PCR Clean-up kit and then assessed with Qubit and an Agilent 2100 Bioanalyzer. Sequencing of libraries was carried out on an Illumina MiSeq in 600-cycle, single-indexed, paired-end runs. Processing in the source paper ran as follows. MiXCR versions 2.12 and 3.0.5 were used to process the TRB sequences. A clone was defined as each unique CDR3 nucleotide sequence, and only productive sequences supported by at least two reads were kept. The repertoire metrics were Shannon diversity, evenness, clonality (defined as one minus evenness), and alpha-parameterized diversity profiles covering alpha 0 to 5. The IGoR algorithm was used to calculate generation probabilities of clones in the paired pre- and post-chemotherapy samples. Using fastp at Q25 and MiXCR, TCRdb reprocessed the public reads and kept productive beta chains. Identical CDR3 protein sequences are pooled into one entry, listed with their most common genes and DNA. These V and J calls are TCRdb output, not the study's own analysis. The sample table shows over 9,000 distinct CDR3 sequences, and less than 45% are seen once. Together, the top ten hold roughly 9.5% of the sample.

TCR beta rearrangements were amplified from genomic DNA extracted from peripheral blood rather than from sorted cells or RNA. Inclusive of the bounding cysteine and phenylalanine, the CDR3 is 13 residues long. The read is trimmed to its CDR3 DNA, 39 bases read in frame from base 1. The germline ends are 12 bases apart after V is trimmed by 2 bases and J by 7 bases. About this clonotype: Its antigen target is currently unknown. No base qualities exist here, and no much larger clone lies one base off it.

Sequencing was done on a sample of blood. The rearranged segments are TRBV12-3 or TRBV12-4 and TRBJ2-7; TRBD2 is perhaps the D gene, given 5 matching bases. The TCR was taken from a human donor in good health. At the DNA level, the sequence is TGTGCCAGCAGTTTATTGCCGGGGTGGGAGCAGTACTTC. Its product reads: CASSLLPGWEQYF.